The sequence of this T cell receptor beta chain was determined in a study of blood T cell repertoires in COVID-19. Study information: In each case, the material was cDNA or gDNA derived from T cells, B-cell-depleted T cells, or PBMCs.

The V end was cut by 5 bases, the J end by 8 bases, with 21 bases between. Germline CDR1 reads SQVTM; CDR2 reads ANQGSEA. CDR3 length: 14 amino acids. The repertoire was sequenced with immunoSEQ multiplex PCR; TCRdb's copy has only in-frame clones and lacks some. The table shows under 150,000 clones, with 90% occurring only once. The chain has TRBV29-1 and TRBJ1-2; maybe TRBD1 (6 bases). The TCR comes from a man in his fifties with active COVID-19. The material sequenced was peripheral blood. The CDR3 region is CSVRRGGDIGGYTF. The DNA for the CDR3 is TGCAGCGTTCGCCGGGGAGGGGACATAGGCGGCTACACCTTC.